The subject of this entry is one T cell receptor beta chain. The antigen is undetermined. This sample was included in a study of response to subunit inactivated influenza vaccine. Study-wide results and caveats: A suggestion made by the authors is that each seasonal influenza vaccination recruits few new T cells.

The junction had 12 bases not matched to a gene; V was cut back by 7 bases and J by 3 bases. The germline gives CDR1 SNHLY, CDR2 FYNNEI. The CDR3 is 16 residues long. Each CDR3 protein gets one entry after TCRdb re-called the RT-PCR reads with MiXCR. The sample yields about 520,000 distinct CDR3 sequences, 9.5% to 13% seen once. Sequencing used PBMCs from blood, obtained 45 days after vaccination. This clonotype was obtained from a man aged 50 to 59 who received an inactivated influenza vaccine. The rearrangement uses TRBV2 and TRBJ2-1; 7 bases fit TRBD2. The chain's CDR3 is CASTPLAGVNYNEQFF. The CDR3 nucleotides are TGTGCCAGCACACCTTTGGCGGGGGTTAACTACAATGAGCAGTTCTTC. The variable domain in full, with the rest retrieved from reference TRBV2 and TRBJ2-1, is EPEVTQTPSHQVTQMGQEVILRCVPISNHLYFYWYRQILGQKVEFLVSFYNNEISEKSEIFDDQFSVERPDGSNFTLKIRSTKLEDSAMYFCASTPLAGVNYNEQFFGPGTRLTVL.